The rows below give T cell receptor beta chains drawn from one sample of a study of OX40 agonist ivuxolimab in advanced cancers. Measured with immunoSEQ multiplex PCR; TCRdb has only the in-frame clones, and not every one. The table includes about 41,000 clones, 85% detected once. Sample: CD4+ or CD8+ T cells sorted from blood, taken in a trial of the OX40 agonist ivuxolimab. Receptors originate from an adult with an advanced solid tumor such as melanoma, head and neck, liver or kidney cancer. Each CDR3 is given with its conserved first and last residue.

>TRBV9|TRBJ2-1
CASSPGTGFYNEQFF
>TRBV5-6|TRBJ1-1
CASSPQGFGSADTEAFF
>TRBV7-9|TRBJ2-5
CASSGLAGNGETQYF
>TRBV18|TRBJ1-2
CASSSSSPNYGYTF
>TRBV2|TRBJ1-1
CASIRTAMNTEAFF
>TRBV30|TRBJ2-7
CAWKYRDLSYEQYF
>TRBV6-4|TRBJ2-1
CATAREGGLNNEQFF
>TRBV6-4|TRBJ2-3
CASREDTQYF
>TRBV18|TRBJ2-7
CASSLNYNYEQYF
>TRBV19|TRBJ1-1
CASAGDVGEAFF
>TRBV2|TRBJ1-4
CASSEDRGEKLFF
>TRBV6-5|.
CASGSPRGNTYEQYF
>TRBV5-1|TRBJ2-5
CASSQGLAGILQETQYF
>TRBV2|TRBJ2-5
CASSRTTGIVKTQYF
>TRBV6-6|TRBJ1-2
CASSTGTGRYGYTF
>TRBV28|TRBJ2-7
CASSFFQGPYEQYF
>TRBV29-1|TRBJ1-1
CSVEVLGSVNTEAFF
>TRBV11-2|TRBJ1-2
CASSPLGGAGGHYGYTF
>TRBV10-3|TRBJ2-1
CAISGDFSNEQFF
>TRBV7-3|TRBJ1-1
CASSTGTGNTEAFF
>TRBV9|TRBJ2-7
CASSVVERVYEQYF
>TRBV10-3|TRBJ1-5
CATGQPQHF
>TRBV5-5|TRBJ2-7
CASSKELLSSYEQYF
>TRBV28|TRBJ2-7
CASSLAGADYEQYF
>TRBV5-1|TRBJ1-4
CASSSGQGREKLFF
>TRBV9|TRBJ1-2
CASSVERREQDYGYTF
>TRBV29-1|TRBJ2-7
CSVGTGGLSDEQYF
>TRBV6-1|TRBJ2-7
CASSESGTSDEQYF
>TRBV13|TRBJ2-7
CASRTGLTEGRQYF
>TRBV5-5|TRBJ1-1
CASSSAVNTEAFF
>TRBV29-1|TRBJ2-2
CSVVGFSNTGELFF
>TRBV6-1|TRBJ2-7
CASSRGGGSSYEQYF
>TRBV18|TRBJ1-1
CASSQQDTEAFF
>TRBV6-1|TRBJ2-2
CASSVSGGWAGELFF
>TRBV6-1|TRBJ2-7
CASSEAGTHEQYF
>TRBV28|TRBJ1-6
CASSQPGVLTPLHF
>TRBV18|TRBJ2-2
CATDPGNTGELFF
>TRBV6-1|TRBJ2-2
CASSGGYSNTGELFF
>TRBV29-1|TRBJ2-7
CSVENIRGEQYF
>TRBV5-8|TRBJ1-4
CASSTRGATNEKLFF
>TRBV6-5|TRBJ2-7
CASRRGTYEQYF
>TRBV6-5|TRBJ2-7
CASSQTGYHEQYF
>TRBV13|TRBJ2-7
CASAVADEQYF
>TRBV19|TRBJ2-2
CASTPAAGVAGELFF
>TRBV19|TRBJ2-1
CASSIDSRDYRGFF
>TRBV6-5|TRBJ2-7
CASSYRGGSEQYF
>TRBV15|TRBJ2-5
CATGPAADEETQYF
>TRBV5-4|TRBJ2-1
CASSLGDYLNNEQFF
>TRBV5-1|TRBJ1-2
CASSLEGGVNGYTF
>TRBV10-2|TRBJ1-2
CASSDSGFNYGYTF